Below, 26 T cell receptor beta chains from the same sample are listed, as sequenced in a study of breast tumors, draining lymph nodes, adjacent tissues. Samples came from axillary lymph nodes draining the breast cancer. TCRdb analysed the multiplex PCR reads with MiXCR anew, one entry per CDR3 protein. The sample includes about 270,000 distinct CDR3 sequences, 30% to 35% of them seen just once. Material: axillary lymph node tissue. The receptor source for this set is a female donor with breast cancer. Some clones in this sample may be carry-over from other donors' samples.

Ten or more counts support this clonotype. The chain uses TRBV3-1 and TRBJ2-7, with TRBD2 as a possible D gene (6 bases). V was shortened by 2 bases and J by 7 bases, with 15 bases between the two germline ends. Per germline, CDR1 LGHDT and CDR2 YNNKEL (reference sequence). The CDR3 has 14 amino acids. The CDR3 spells CASSQSPTRSEQYF. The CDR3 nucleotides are TGTGCCAGCAGCCAATCTCCGACTAGATCGGAGCAGTACTTC.

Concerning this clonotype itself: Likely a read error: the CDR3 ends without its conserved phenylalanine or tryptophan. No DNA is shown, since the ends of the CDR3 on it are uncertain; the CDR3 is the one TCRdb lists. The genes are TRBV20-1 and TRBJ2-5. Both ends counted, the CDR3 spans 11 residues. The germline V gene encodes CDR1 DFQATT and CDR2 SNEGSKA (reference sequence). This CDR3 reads CSASHQETQSC.

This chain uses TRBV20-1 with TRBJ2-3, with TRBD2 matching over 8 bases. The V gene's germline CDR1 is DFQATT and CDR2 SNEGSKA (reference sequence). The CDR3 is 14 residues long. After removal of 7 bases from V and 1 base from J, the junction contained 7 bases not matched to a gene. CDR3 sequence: CSGPGGGGTDTQYF. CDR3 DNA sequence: TGCAGTGGCCCGGGAGGGGGGGGCACAGATACGCAGTATTTT.

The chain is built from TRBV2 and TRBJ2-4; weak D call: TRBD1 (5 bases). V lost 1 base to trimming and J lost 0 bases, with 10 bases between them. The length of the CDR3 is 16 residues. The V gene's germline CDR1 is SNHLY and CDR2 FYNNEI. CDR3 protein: CASSEDGHLAKNIQYF. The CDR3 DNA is TGTGCCAGCAGTGAAGACGGACACTTAGCCAAAAACATTCAGTACTTC. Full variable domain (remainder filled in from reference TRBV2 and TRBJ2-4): EPEVTQTPSHQVTQMGQEVILRCVPISNHLYFYWYRQILGQKVEFLVSFYNNEISEKSEIFDDQFSVERPDGSNFTLKIRSTKLEDSAMYFCASSEDGHLAKNIQYFGAGTRLSVL.

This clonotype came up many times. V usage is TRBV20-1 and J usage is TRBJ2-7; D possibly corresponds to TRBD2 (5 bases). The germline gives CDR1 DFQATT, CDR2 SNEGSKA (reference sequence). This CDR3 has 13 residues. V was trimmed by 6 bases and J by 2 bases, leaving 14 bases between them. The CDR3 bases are TGCAGTGCATTTGCGGGTTGGGCCTACGAGCAGTACTTC. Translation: CSAFAGWAYEQYF.

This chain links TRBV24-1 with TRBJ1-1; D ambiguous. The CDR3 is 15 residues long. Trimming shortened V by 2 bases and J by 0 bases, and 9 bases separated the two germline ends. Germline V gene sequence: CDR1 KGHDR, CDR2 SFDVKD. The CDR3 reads CATSDSGSMNTEAFF. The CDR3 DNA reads TGTGCCACCAGTGATTCGGGCAGCATGAACACTGAAGCTTTCTTT.

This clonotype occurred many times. The chain's CDR3 is CASSVLSGSLGDTQYF. The CDR3 region has the DNA TGTGCCAGCAGCGTCTTATCCGGGAGCCTCGGGGATACGCAGTATTTT. The chain couples TRBV9 to TRBJ2-3; a possible D gene is TRBD2 (6 bases). The CDR3 runs to 16 residues. Trimming pared 2 bases from V and 6 bases from J, leaving 19 bases between. Germline CDR1 SGDLS, CDR2 YYNGEE.

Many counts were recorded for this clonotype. The CDR3 reads CASSLGQGQTYEQYF. DNA of the CDR3: TGTGCCAGCAGTCTCGGACAGGGGCAGACCTACGAGCAGTACTTC. V gene TRBV12-3 or TRBV12-4 combines with J gene TRBJ2-7; 9 nucleotides line up with TRBD1. The CDR3 sequence is 15 residues long. Trimming removed 5 bases from V and 2 bases from J; junction bases left unmatched: 7.

The CDR3 loop reads CAWSGRTGGFAEAFF. The CDR3 DNA reads TGTGCCTGGAGTGGAAGGACAGGGGGTTTCGCTGAAGCTTTCTTT. The chain is built from TRBV30 and TRBJ1-1; TRBD1 matches at 10 bases. The CDR3 extends over 15 amino acids. The germline V gene encodes CDR1 GTSNPN and CDR2 SVGIG (reference sequence). J gave up 6 bases and V 1 base, and 8 bases lay outside the gene matches.

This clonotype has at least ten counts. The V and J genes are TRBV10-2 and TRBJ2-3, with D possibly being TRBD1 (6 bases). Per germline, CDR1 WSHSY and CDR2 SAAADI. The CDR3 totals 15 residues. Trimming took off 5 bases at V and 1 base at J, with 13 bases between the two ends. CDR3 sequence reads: CASSPGHSGTDTQYF. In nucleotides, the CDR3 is TGCGCCAGCAGTCCGGGACACTCTGGCACAGATACGCAGTATTTT.

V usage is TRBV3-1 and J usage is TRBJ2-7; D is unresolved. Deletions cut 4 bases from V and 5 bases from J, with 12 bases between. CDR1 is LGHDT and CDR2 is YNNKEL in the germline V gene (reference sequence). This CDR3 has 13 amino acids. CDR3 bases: TGTGCCAGCAGCCTCCAGCTTCTAAACGAGCAGTACTTC. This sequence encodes CASSLQLLNEQYF.

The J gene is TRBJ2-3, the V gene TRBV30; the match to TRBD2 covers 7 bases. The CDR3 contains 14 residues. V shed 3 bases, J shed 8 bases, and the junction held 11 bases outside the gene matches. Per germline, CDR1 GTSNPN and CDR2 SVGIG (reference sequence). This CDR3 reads CAWRAAAGSGTQYF. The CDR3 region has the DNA TGTGCCTGGAGGGCCGCAGCGGGATCTGGTACGCAGTATTTT.

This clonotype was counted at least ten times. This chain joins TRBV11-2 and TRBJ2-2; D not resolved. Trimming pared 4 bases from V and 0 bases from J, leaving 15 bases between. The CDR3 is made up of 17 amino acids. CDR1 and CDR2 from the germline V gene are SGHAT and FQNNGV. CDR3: CASSSGFRTPNTGELFF. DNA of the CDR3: TGTGCCAGCAGCTCCGGTTTTAGGACGCCGAACACCGGGGAGCTGTTTTTT.

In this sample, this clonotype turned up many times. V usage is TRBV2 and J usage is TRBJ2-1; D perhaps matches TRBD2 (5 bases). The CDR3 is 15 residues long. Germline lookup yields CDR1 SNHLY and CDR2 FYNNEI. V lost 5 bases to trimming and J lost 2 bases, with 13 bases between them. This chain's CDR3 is CASSHPASTYNEQFF. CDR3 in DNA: TGTGCCAGCAGTCACCCGGCTAGCACCTACAATGAGCAGTTCTTC. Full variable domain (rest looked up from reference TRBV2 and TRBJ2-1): EPEVTQTPSHQVTQMGQEVILRCVPISNHLYFYWYRQILGQKVEFLVSFYNNEISEKSEIFDDQFSVERPDGSNFTLKIRSTKLEDSAMYFCASSHPASTYNEQFFGPGTRLTVL.

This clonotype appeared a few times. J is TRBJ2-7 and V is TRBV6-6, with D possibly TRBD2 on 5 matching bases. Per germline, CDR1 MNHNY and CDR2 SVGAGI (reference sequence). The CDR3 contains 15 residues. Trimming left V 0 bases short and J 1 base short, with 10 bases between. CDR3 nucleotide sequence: TGTGCCAGCAGTTACTCTTCGGGGATTTCCTACGAGCAGTACTTC. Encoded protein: CASSYSSGISYEQYF.

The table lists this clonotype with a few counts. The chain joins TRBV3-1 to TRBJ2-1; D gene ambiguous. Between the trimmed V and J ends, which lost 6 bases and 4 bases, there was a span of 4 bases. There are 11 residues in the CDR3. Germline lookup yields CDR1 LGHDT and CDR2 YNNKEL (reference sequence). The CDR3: CASRIYNEQFF. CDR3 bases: TGTGCCAGCAGGATATACAATGAGCAGTTCTTC.

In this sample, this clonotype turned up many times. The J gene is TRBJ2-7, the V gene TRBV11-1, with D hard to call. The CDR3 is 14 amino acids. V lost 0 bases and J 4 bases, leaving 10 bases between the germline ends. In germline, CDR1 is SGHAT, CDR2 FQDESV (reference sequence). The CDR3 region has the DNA TGTGCCAGCAGCTTAGCGGTAACCTTATACGAGCAGTACTTC. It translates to CASSLAVTLYEQYF.

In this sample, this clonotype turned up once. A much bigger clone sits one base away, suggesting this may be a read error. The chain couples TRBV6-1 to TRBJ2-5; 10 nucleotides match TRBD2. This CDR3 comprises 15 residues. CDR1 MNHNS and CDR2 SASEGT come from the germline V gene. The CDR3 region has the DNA TGTGCCGGCAGTGAATGGAGTAGCGGGAGGGAGACCCAGTACTTC. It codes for CAGSEWSSGRETQYF.

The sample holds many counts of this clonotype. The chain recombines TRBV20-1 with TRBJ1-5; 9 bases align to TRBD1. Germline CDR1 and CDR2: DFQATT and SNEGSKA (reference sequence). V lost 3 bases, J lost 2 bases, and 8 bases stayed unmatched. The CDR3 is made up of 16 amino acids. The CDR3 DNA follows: TGCAGTGCTAGTACCGCCACAGGGGGCGGCAATCAGCCCCAGCATTTT. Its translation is CSASTATGGGNQPQHF.

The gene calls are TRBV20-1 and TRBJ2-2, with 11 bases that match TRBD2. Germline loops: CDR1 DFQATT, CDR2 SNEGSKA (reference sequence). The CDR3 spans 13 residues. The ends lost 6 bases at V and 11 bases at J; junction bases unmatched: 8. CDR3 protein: CSARLAGYGELFF. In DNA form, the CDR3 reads TGCAGTGCGAGACTAGCGGGATACGGTGAGCTGTTTTTT.

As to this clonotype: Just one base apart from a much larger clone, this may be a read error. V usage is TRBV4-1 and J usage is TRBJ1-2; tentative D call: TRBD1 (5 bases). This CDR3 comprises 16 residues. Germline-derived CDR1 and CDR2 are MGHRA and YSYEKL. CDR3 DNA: TGCGCCAGCAGCCCCTCCGCAGGACAAAATCCCTATGACTACACCTTC. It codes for CASSPSAGQNPYDYTF.

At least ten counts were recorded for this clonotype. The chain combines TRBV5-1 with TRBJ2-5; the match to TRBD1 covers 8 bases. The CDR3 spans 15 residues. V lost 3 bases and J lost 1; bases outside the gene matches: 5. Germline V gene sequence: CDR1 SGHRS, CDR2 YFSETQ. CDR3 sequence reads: CASSSGQATQETQYF. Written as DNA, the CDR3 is TGCGCCAGCAGCTCGGGACAGGCGACCCAAGAGACCCAGTACTTC.

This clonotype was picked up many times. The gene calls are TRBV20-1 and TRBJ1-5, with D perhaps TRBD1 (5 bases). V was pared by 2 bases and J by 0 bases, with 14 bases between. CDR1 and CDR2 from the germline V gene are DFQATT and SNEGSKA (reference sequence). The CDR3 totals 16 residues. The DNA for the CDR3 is TGCAGTGCTAGACAGGGCGGGGATTATAGCAATCAGCCCCAGCATTTT. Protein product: CSARQGGDYSNQPQHF.

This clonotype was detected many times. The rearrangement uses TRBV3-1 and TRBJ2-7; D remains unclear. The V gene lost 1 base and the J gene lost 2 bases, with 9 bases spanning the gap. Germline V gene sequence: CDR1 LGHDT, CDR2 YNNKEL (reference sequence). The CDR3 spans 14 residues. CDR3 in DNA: TGTGCCAGCAGCCAAGGGCGAACTACCTACGAGCAGTACTTC. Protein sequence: CASSQGRTTYEQYF.

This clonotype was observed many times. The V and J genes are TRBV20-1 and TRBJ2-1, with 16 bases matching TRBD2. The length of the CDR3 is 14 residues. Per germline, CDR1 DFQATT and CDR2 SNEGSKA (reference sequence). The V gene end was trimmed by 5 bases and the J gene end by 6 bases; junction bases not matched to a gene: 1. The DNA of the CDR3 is TGCAGTGCTGGGACTAGCGGGAGGGCCAATGAGCAGTTCTTC. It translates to CSAGTSGRANEQFF.

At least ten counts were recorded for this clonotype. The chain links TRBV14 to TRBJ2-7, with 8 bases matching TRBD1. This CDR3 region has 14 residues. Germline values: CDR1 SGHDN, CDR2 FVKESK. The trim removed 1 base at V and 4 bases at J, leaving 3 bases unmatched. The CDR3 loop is CASSQAQGVYEQYF. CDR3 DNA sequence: TGTGCCAGCAGCCAAGCACAGGGGGTTTACGAGCAGTACTTC.